The 9 T cell receptor beta chains below were found in one sample sequenced in a study of OX40 agonist ivuxolimab in advanced cancers. Sequenced by immunoSEQ multiplex PCR; TCRdb stores in-frame clones only, minus some. The table lists around 83,000 clones, 70% to 85% of them singletons. The sequenced sample was CD4+ or CD8+ T cells sorted from blood, obtained in a trial of the OX40 agonist ivuxolimab. These receptors all come from an adult with an advanced solid tumor such as melanoma, head and neck, liver or kidney cancer.

In its sample, this clone was seen a few times. This CDR3 reads CASSGSFDTDTQYF. The CDR3 region has the DNA TGTGCCAGCAGCGGCAGTTTCGACACAGATACGCAGTATTTT. The rearrangement joins TRBV6-4 to TRBJ2-3, with D hard to call. Trimming stripped 6 bases from V and 2 bases from J, with 12 bases between. Germline V gene data show CDR1 as MRHNA and CDR2 as SNTAGT. The CDR3 has 14 amino acids.

This clone was counted a single time. The J gene is TRBJ2-6, the V gene TRBV19; D is uncertain. Germline V CDR1 and CDR2: LNHDA, SQIVND (reference sequence). CDR3 length equals 15 residues. V was clipped by 2 bases and J by 4 bases, with 9 bases between them. The chain's CDR3 is CASSIPSVGANVLTF. DNA for the CDR3: TGTGCCAGTAGTATACCGAGCGTGGGGGCCAACGTCCTGACTTTC.

The chain has TRBV20-1 and TRBJ2-5; the match to TRBD1 covers 8 bases. The CDR3 has 11 amino acids. Germline values: CDR1 DFQATT, CDR2 SNEGSKA (reference sequence). CDR3 sequence reads: CSRQGYETQYF. The CDR3 DNA follows: TGCAGCAGACAGGGGTATGAGACCCAGTACTTC.

The chain links TRBV18 to TRBJ2-1; no clear D gene. Germline V gives CDR1 KGHSH, CDR2 LQKENI. CDR3 length equals 13 residues. The ends were cut back, 0 bases at V and 1 base at J, with 1 base in the middle. CDR3: CASSPPSYNEQFF. CDR3 coding DNA: TGTGCCAGCTCACCACCGTCCTACAATGAGCAGTTCTTC. Full variable domain (remainder filled in from reference TRBV18 and TRBJ2-1): NAGVMQNPRHLVRRRGQEARLRCSPMKGHSHVYWYRQLPEEGLKFMVYLQKENIIDESGMPKERFSAEFPKEGPSILRIQQVVRGDSAAYFCASSPPSYNEQFFGPGTRLTVL.

The rearrangement joins TRBV5-1 to TRBJ2-7; a weak D match, TRBD1 (7 bases). Germline V gives CDR1 SGHRS, CDR2 YFSETQ. CDR3 size: 14 residues. V lost 3 bases to trimming and J lost 5 bases, with 15 bases between them. The chain's CDR3 is CASSSPGGGHEQYF. CDR3 coding DNA: TGCGCCAGCAGCTCCCCTGGAGGGGGCCACGAGCAGTACTTC.

The rearrangement links TRBV7-2 to TRBJ2-4; TRBD2 is a possible D gene (6 bases). Trimming took 2 bases from V and 2 from J, leaving 10 bases between them. Germline lookup yields CDR1 SGHTA and CDR2 FQGNSA. The CDR3 runs to 15 residues. As DNA, the CDR3 is TGTGCCAGCAGCTTACGGGAGTCGACCAAAAACATTCAGTACTTC. It encodes CASSLRESTKNIQYF.

This clone occurred a few times. This chain uses TRBV7-2 with TRBJ2-5, with D unresolved. Germline CDR1 reads SGHTA; CDR2 reads FQGNSA. The length of the CDR3 is 14 residues. The ends were cut back, 1 base at V and 7 bases at J, with 13 bases in the middle. CDR3 region: CASSLGVQARTQYF. The CDR3 DNA follows: TGTGCCAGCAGCTTAGGGGTTCAGGCGAGGACCCAGTACTTC.

The chain recombines TRBV18 with TRBJ2-7, with 9 bases matching TRBD1. The length of the CDR3 is 16 residues. Germline V lookup: CDR1 KGHSH, CDR2 LQKENI. The V and J ends lost 4 bases and 6 bases, in that order; junction bases with no gene match: 13. In nucleotides, the CDR3 is TGTGCCAGCTCACAATTCGGGACAGGGACAAGTGGCGAGCAGTACTTC. This codes for CASSQFGTGTSGEQYF.

This clone appeared a few times. The V and J genes are TRBV11-3 and TRBJ1-1; the D is unclear. The ends were cut back, 0 bases at V and 7 bases at J, with 9 bases in the middle. CDR3 length equals 13 residues. From germline, CDR1 is SGHNT and CDR2 YENEEA. The CDR3 coding sequence is TGTGCCAGCAGCTTAGAAACCAGAGGTGAAGCTTTCTTT. It specifies CASSLETRGEAFF.